The rows below give T cell receptor beta chains drawn from one sample of a study of cytomegalovirus exposure and HLA in healthy donors. Using immunoSEQ multiplex PCR, the repertoire was profiled, and TCRdb retains in-frame clones only, with some absent. The sample consists of about 150,000 clones, roughly three fifths of them appearing once. Input material: PBMCs. These TCRs come from a male donor in good health and CMV-seronegative. CDR3s include the opening cysteine and the closing phenylalanine or tryptophan.

CDR3: CASSELRSAFGTGVGGYTF
J: TRBJ1-2
V: TRBV2

CDR3: CATSIRGTYNEQFF
J: TRBJ2-1
V: TRBV7-2

CDR3: CASSQDSNSPLHF
J: TRBJ1-6
V: TRBV5-6

CDR3: CASSEVMRAGEQYF
J: TRBJ2-7
V: TRBV2

CDR3: CASSSDGQGGTGANVLTF
J: TRBJ2-6
V: TRBV13

CDR3: CASSFGDRGDYEQYF
J: .
V: TRBV7-6

CDR3: CASSPTLTGVAFF
J: TRBJ1-1
V: TRBV11-3

CDR3: CAPWTRGRGLHEQYF
J: TRBJ2-7
V: TRBV7-9

CDR3: CASSYSGTGNYEQYF
J: TRBJ2-7
V: TRBV6-5

CDR3: CASSDRQGPYEQYF
J: TRBJ2-7
V: TRBV7-2

CDR3: CASSLVREETQYF
J: TRBJ2-5
V: TRBV5-4

CDR3: CASGWGTTSTDTQYF
J: TRBJ2-3
V: TRBV2

CDR3: CASSETGTREKETQYF
J: TRBJ2-5
V: TRBV28

CDR3: CASSLAGVTYEQYF
J: TRBJ2-7
V: TRBV11-2

CDR3: CASSSDNTDTQYF
J: TRBJ2-3
V: TRBV28

CDR3: CASSEGWGWNEKLFF
J: TRBJ1-4
V: TRBV6-1

CDR3: CASSSPQVSYEQYF
J: TRBJ2-7
V: TRBV6-6